This T cell receptor (beta chain) was sequenced for a study of lymphopenia after photon versus proton radiotherapy (dated by TCRdb to the late 2010s). A note on the overall study: The study compared the immunological effects of photon versus proton radiation therapy in patients with gastrointestinal tumors who developed high-grade lymphopenia. The goal of the study was to characterize the differences between the two radiation modalities in how they affect the immune system. The cohort included roughly 18 patients with gastrointestinal tumors who developed lymphopenia after receiving either photon or proton therapy.

V has 1 base trimmed and J has 3 bases trimmed; junction bases matching no gene number 8. Looking up the germline V gene yields CDR1 SGHTS and CDR2 YDEGEE. The CDR3 has 16 amino acids, counting the end cysteine and phenylalanine. Only the CDR3 region is kept as DNA, spanning 48 bases read in frame from base 1. Paper-wide results and their limitations: Once the lymphocyte count had reached its nadir, the repertoires of photon-treated patients showed oligoclonal expansion, particularly of CD8+ Temra cells, and this expansion drove the decline in diversity. Among patients across the cohort who died, overall survival time showed an inverse correlation with a larger post-nadir drop in TCR diversity. During treatment, patients who received photon therapy lost naive T cells and TCR diversity and gained effector/memory populations, whereas patients who received proton therapy remained relatively stable. The survival association was assessed only in patients who died, and better survival with proton therapy was presented by the authors as a possibility rather than a demonstrated result.

A note on this clone: Its antigen is not yet known. No much larger clone is present one base from it, and per-base qualities are unavailable.

Libraries were constructed by the immunoSEQ multiplex PCR assay. Deep sequencing of rearranged TCR beta loci, alongside multiparametric flow cytometry, was used to profile T cell repertoires. TCRdb holds this immuneACCESS table with in-frame rearrangements only. Some clones are missing; in checked studies, unresolved V genes explain under half, and the rest has no known cause. For this sample there are approximately 65,000 clones; approximately 91% appear just once. The ten most abundant clones make up roughly 2.7% of the sample. The specimen comprised peripheral blood, sampled from a patient treated with photon-based radiotherapy. The TCR originated in a woman aged 65 to 85 with pancreatic cancer. The rearrangement joined TRBV5-8 to TRBJ2-7; 9 bases in the middle match TRBD1. The DNA sequence reads TGTGCCAGCAGCTTGTTATTGGGGGGACAGGGCTACGAGCAGTACTTC. It specifies CASSLLLGGQGYEQYF.